The 22 T cell receptor beta chains listed next were all sequenced from one sample in a study of beta chain features in type 1 diabetes. TCRB transcripts that were expressed got sequenced, as all of the isolated RNA had been reverse transcribed. Method: immunoSEQ multiplex PCR; TCRdb's copy keeps in-frame clones and lacks some. This sample carries about 150,000 clones, about 8.5% of them seen once, and the ten largest clones take about 0.6%. Material: central memory CD4+ T cells from blood. The source of these receptors is a young man in good health.

This clone was recorded a few times. CDR3: CATSLAGGIDEQFF. The CDR3 DNA follows: TGTGCCACCTCCCTAGCGGGAGGTATTGATGAGCAGTTCTTC. V and J are TRBV10-3 and TRBJ2-1; 11 bases align to TRBD2. Trimming took 10 bases from V and 8 from J; bases not matched to a gene: 10. The CDR3 runs to 14 residues. CDR1 ENHRY and CDR2 SYGVKD come from the germline V gene.

This clone showed up many times. V is TRBV10-3 and J is TRBJ2-5; 7 bases map to TRBD1. Germline CDR1 ENHRY, CDR2 SYGVKD. The CDR3 length is 16 residues. V was pared by 5 bases and J by 5 bases, with 14 bases of the junction left unmatched. The CDR3 nucleotides read TGTGCCATCAGTACCGGGACAGTCGGCGCTAGGGAGACCCAGTACTTC. Its protein product is CAISTGTVGARETQYF.

This clone appeared many times. The chain joins TRBV29-1 to TRBJ1-1; 9 bases are a match to TRBD1. The germline V gene has CDR1 SQVTM and CDR2 ANQGSEA. The CDR3 extends over 14 amino acids. The V gene end was trimmed by 6 bases and the J gene end by 1 base; junction bases not matched to a gene: 6. The CDR3 sequence is CSVAQGAANTEAFF. In DNA form, the CDR3 reads TGCAGCGTGGCACAGGGGGCGGCGAACACTGAAGCTTTCTTT.

This clone was seen only a few times. The CDR3 sequence is CASSLGVSNSPLHF. CDR3 DNA: TGTGCCAGCAGCTTAGGTGTCAGTAATTCACCCCTCCACTTT. J is TRBJ1-6 and V is TRBV7-9; D is unclear. There are 14 residues in the CDR3. Germline V gene sequence: CDR1 SEHNR, CDR2 FQNEAQ (reference sequence). With 1 base removed from V and 6 bases from J, the gap between germline ends came to 7 bases. The variable domain in full, completed from reference TRBV7-9 and TRBJ1-6, reads DTGVSQNPRHKITKRGQNVTFRCDPISEHNRLYWYRQTLGQGPEFLTYFQNEAQLEKSRLLSDRFSAERPKGSFSTLEIQRTEQGDSAMYLCASSLGVSNSPLHFGNGTRLTVT.

This clone was seen more than once but under ten times. The chain joins TRBV5-1 to TRBJ1-4; 7 nucleotides align to TRBD1. The CDR3 spans 15 residues. The germline V gene encodes CDR1 SGHRS and CDR2 YFSETQ. The V segment lost 0 bases and the J segment 7 bases; nucleotides outside the gene matches: 6. The DNA for the CDR3 is TGCGCCAGCAGCTTGGCAGACAGGGCTCCTGAAAAACTGTTTTTT. It yields the protein CASSLADRAPEKLFF.

The V and J genes are TRBV4-2 and TRBJ2-3; 8 bases align to TRBD2. Per germline, CDR1 LGHNA and CDR2 YNFKEQ. This CDR3 comprises 14 residues. Unmatched junction bases numbered 3, after V lost 1 base and J lost 6 bases. Here the CDR3 reads CASSQGVAGDTQYF. DNA for the CDR3: TGTGCCAGCAGCCAAGGGGTAGCGGGGGATACGCAGTATTTT.

This clone was observed many times. This chain connects TRBV2 to TRBJ2-5; 8 bases align to TRBD2. In germline, CDR1 is SNHLY, CDR2 FYNNEI. This CDR3 contains 15 residues. With 7 bases clipped from V and 5 bases from J, the junction kept 12 bases outside the gene matches. CDR3 sequence: CASKWRAGVMETQYF. The CDR3 DNA is TGTGCCAGCAAGTGGCGAGCGGGAGTGATGGAGACCCAGTACTTC.

J is TRBJ2-1 and V is TRBV7-2; D gene uncertain. Trimming stripped 3 bases from V and 0 bases from J, with 6 bases between. This CDR3 has 14 residues. Looked up from germline, CDR1 is SGHTA and CDR2 is FQGNSA. The CDR3 loop reads CASSLSTSYNEQFF. CDR3 DNA sequence: TGTGCCAGCAGCTTGTCTACCTCCTACAATGAGCAGTTCTTC.

The chain links TRBV25-1 to TRBJ2-7; D possibly corresponds to TRBD1 (5 bases). V was clipped by 2 bases and J by 4 bases, with 15 bases between them. Per the germline V gene, CDR1 is MGHDK and CDR2 is SYGVNS. There are 15 residues in the CDR3. The chain's CDR3 is CASSEGAQVFYEQYF. CDR3 sequence (DNA): TGTGCCAGCAGTGAAGGGGCACAAGTGTTTTACGAGCAGTACTTC.

This chain uses TRBV6-1 with TRBJ1-5; D might be TRBD1 (5 bases). Trimming left V 0 bases short and J 5 bases short, with 11 bases between. Looked up from germline, CDR1 is MNHNS and CDR2 is SASEGT. The CDR3 consists of 15 residues. CDR3 region: CASSEAREAYQPQHF. The CDR3 DNA is TGTGCCAGCAGTGAAGCCAGGGAGGCGTATCAGCCCCAGCATTTT.

This sequence joins TRBV2 and TRBJ2-5; D is possibly TRBD2 (7 bases). V was cut by 6 bases and J by 0 bases, with 11 bases left in between. The CDR3 is 14 amino acids. Germline lookup yields CDR1 SNHLY and CDR2 FYNNEI. CDR3 protein: CASREGGDQETQYF. CDR3 bases: TGTGCCAGCAGAGAGGGGGGGGACCAAGAGACCCAGTACTTC.

This chain joins TRBV5-4 and TRBJ1-2, with a weak D call TRBD1 (5 bases). V shed 0 bases and J shed 2 bases, with 8 bases lying between them. The germline gives CDR1 SGHNT, CDR2 YYREEE (reference sequence). This CDR3 is built from 14 residues. The CDR3 DNA is TGTGCCAGCAGCTTGGACGACAGAAACTATGGCTACACCTTC. This sequence encodes CASSLDDRNYGYTF.

The chain recombines TRBV12-2 with TRBJ2-3; the D segment call TRBD2 is taken from the table without a DNA check. TRBV12-2 is termed a pseudogene. The CDR3 consists of 17 residues. The CDR3 DNA reads as TGTGCAAGTCGCCCCCATGGGGCTAGCGGCGGCACAGATACGCAGTATTTT. It yields the protein CASRPHGASGGTDTQYF.

This clone was found a few times. V is TRBV18 and J is TRBJ1-1; 9 bases agree with TRBD1. Germline V gene sequence: CDR1 KGHSH, CDR2 LQKENI. The CDR3 sequence is 15 residues long. With V trimmed by 4 bases and J by 1 base, 4 bases remained unmatched. This chain's CDR3 is CASSLRTGENTEAFF. The CDR3 DNA reads TGTGCCAGCTCACTTAGGACAGGGGAGAACACTGAAGCTTTCTTT. Based on the CDR3 plus reference TRBV18 and TRBJ1-1, the full variable domain is NAGVMQNPRHLVRRRGQEARLRCSPMKGHSHVYWYRQLPEEGLKFMVYLQKENIIDESGMPKERFSAEFPKEGPSILRIQQVVRGDSAAYFCASSLRTGENTEAFFGQGTRLTVV.

This clone was seen a few times. V usage is TRBV6-6 and J usage is TRBJ2-1; the match to TRBD2 covers 10 bases. J lost 2 bases, V lost 5 bases, and 6 bases had no gene match. The CDR3 runs to 16 residues. Germline V gene sequence: CDR1 MNHNY, CDR2 SVGAGI (reference sequence). The CDR3 region has the DNA TGTGCCAGCAGTAGCGGGAGGGCGGTTGCCTACAATGAGCAGTTCTTC. As protein: CASSSGRAVAYNEQFF.

This clone was picked up a small number of times. The chain has TRBV21-1 and TRBJ2-7; the listed D gene, TRBD1, was not tested against the DNA. TRBV21-1 corresponds to a pseudogene. The CDR3 contains 17 residues. For the CDR3, the DNA is TGTGCCAGCAGCTCCAGCTCCGGGACAGCCCTCTCCTACGAGCAGTACTTC. Its translation is CASSSSSGTALSYEQYF.

This clone has more than one count but fewer than ten. The gene calls are TRBV6-6 and TRBJ1-3; D is possibly TRBD1 (5 bases). Trimming stripped 6 bases from V and 0 bases from J, with 12 bases between. The CDR3 is 15 amino acids. Germline V lookup: CDR1 MNHNY, CDR2 SVGAGI (reference sequence). Here the CDR3 reads CASRQDRDSGNTIYF. In DNA, the CDR3 is TGTGCCAGCAGACAAGACAGAGACTCTGGAAACACCATATATTTT.

The chain employs TRBV5-1 and TRBJ2-1; 13 bases align to TRBD2. The CDR3 covers 16 residues. Germline V gives CDR1 SGHRS, CDR2 YFSETQ. The junction had 7 bases not matched to a gene; V was cut back by 4 bases and J by 6 bases. The chain's CDR3 is CASSILAGGRSNEQFF. CDR3 DNA: TGCGCCAGCAGCATACTAGCGGGGGGGCGATCCAATGAGCAGTTCTTC. The complete variable domain, with remaining parts taken from reference TRBV5-1 and TRBJ2-1, reads KAGVTQTPRYLIKTRGQQVTLSCSPISGHRSVSWYQQTPGQGLQFLFEYFSETQRNKGNFPGRFSGRQFSNSRSEMNVSTLELGDSALYLCASSILAGGRSNEQFFGPGTRLTVL.

The table lists this clone with many counts. The V call is TRBV10-3, the J call TRBJ1-2; D is undetermined. Per germline, CDR1 ENHRY and CDR2 SYGVKD. The CDR3 contains 13 residues. V was trimmed by 4 bases and J by 2 bases, leaving 8 bases between them. CDR3 bases: TGTGCCATCAGTGGCCGGGGAAACTATGGCTACACCTTC. This sequence encodes CAISGRGNYGYTF.

This clone turned up a few times. V and J are TRBV7-3 and TRBJ2-1; D possibly corresponds to TRBD2 (5 bases). V was cut by 5 bases and J by 1 base, with 12 bases left in between. This CDR3 spans 15 amino acids. Looked up from germline, CDR1 is SGHTA and CDR2 is FQGTGA. The DNA of the CDR3 is TGTGCCAGCAGCATAAATTCGGGATCCTACAATGAGCAGTTCTTC. As protein: CASSINSGSYNEQFF. The whole variable domain, remainder taken from reference TRBV7-3 and TRBJ2-1, is GAGVSQTPSNKVTEKGKYVELRCDPISGHTALYWYRQSLGQGPEFLIYFQGTGAADDSGLPNDRFFAVRPEGSVSTLKIQRTERGDSAVYLCASSINSGSYNEQFFGPGTRLTVL.

The V call is TRBV7-3, the J call TRBJ2-3, with 7 bases matching TRBD2. Germline V gene sequence: CDR1 SGHTA, CDR2 FQGTGA. V dropped 1 base and J dropped 5; count of bases not matched to a gene: 6. The CDR3 consists of 15 residues. The CDR3 DNA reads TGTGCCAGCAGCTTAAGGGGCGGGGGTGGAGATACGCAGTATTTT. Its translation: CASSLRGGGGDTQYF.

In its sample, this clone was seen many times. The chain couples TRBV7-3 to TRBJ2-2, with TRBD1 identical over 8 bases. V was clipped by 6 bases and J by 5 bases; unmatched bases: 8. CDR1 and CDR2 from the germline V gene are SGHTA and FQGTGA. The CDR3 is 15 residues long. CDR3 loop: CASSSSTGGTGELFF. CDR3 coding DNA: TGTGCCAGCAGTAGCTCCACAGGGGGGACCGGGGAGCTGTTTTTT.